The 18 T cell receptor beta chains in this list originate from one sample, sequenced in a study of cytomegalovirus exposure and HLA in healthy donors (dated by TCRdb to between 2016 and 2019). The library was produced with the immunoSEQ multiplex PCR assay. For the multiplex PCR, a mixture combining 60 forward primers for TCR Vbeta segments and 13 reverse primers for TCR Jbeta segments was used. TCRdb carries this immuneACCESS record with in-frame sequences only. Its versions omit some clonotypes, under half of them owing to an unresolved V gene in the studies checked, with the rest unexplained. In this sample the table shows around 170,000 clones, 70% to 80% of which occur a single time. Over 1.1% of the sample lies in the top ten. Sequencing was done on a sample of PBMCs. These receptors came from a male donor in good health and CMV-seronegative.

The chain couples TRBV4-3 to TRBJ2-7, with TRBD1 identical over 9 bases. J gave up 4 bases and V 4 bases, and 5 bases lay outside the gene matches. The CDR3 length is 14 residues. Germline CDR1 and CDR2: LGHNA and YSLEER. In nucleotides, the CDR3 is TGCGCCAGCAGCCCCGGGACAGGGAGGTACGAGCAGTACTTC. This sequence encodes CASSPGTGRYEQYF.

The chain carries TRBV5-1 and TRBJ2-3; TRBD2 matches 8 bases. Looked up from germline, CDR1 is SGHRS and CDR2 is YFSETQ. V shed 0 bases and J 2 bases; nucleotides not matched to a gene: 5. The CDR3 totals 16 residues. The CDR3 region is CASSLGRGGDTDTQYF. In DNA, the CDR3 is TGCGCCAGCAGCTTGGGACGGGGGGGGGACACAGATACGCAGTATTTT.

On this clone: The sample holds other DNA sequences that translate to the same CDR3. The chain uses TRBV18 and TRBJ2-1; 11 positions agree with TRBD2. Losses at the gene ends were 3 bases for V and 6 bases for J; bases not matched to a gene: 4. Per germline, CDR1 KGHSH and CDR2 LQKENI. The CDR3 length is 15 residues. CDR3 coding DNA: TGTGCCAGCTCACCGGGTAGCGGGAGGGCCAATGAGCAGTTCTTC. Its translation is CASSPGSGRANEQFF.

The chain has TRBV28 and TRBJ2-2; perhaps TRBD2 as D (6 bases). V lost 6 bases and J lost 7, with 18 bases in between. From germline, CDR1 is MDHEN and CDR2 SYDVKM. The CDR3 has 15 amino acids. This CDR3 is CASRSGGTNFGELFF. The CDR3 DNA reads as TGTGCCAGCAGGTCCGGCGGGACGAACTTCGGGGAGCTGTTTTTT.

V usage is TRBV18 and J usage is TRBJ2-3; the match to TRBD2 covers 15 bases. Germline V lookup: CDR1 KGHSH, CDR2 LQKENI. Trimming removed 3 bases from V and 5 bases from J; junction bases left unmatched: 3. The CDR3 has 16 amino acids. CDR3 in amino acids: CASSPGLAGGGDTQYF. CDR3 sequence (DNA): TGTGCCAGCTCACCCGGACTAGCGGGAGGGGGAGATACGCAGTATTTT.

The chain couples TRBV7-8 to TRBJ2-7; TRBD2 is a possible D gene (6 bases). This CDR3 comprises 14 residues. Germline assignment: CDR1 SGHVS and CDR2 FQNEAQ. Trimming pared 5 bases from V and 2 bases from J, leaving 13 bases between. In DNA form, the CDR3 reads TGTGCCAGCAGCCCCGGGGTAGCGGCCTACGAGCAGTACTTC. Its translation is CASSPGVAAYEQYF.

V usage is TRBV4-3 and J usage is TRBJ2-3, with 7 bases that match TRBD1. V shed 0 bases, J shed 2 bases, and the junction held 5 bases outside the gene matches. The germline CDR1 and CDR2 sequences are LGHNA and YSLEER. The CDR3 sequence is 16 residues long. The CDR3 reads CASSQDRGTVTDTQYF. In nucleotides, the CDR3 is TGCGCCAGCAGCCAAGATAGGGGGACAGTCACAGATACGCAGTATTTT.

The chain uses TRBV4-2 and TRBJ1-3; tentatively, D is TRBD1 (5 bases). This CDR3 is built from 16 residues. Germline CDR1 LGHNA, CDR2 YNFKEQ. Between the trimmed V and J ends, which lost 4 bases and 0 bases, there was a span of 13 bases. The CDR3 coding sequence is TGTGCCAGCAGCCCGTCAGGCGACAGCTCTGGAAACACCATATATTTT. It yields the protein CASSPSGDSSGNTIYF.

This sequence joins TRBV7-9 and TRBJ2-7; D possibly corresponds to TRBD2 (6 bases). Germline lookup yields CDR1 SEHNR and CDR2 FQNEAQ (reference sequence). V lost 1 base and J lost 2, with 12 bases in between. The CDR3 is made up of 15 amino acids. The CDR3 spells CASSLVRGGPYEQYF. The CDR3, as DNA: TGTGCCAGCAGCTTAGTGCGGGGTGGGCCCTACGAGCAGTACTTC.

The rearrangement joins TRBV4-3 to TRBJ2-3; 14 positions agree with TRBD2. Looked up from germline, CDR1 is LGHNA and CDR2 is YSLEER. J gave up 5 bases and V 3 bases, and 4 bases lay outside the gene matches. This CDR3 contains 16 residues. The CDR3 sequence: CASSQGLAGARDTQYF. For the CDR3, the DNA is TGCGCCAGCAGCCAGGGACTAGCGGGGGCCAGAGATACGCAGTATTTT.

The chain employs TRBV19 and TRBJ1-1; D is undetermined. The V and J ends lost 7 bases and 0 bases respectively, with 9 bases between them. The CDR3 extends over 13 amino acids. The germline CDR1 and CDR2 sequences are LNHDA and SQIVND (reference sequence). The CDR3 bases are TGTGCCAGTACCGAGGGTTTGAACACTGAAGCTTTCTTT. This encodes CASTEGLNTEAFF. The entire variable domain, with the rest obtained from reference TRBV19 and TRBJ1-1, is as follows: DGGITQSPKYLFRKEGQNVTLSCEQNLNHDAMYWYRQDPGQGLRLIYYSQIVNDFQKGDIAEGYSVSREKKESFPLTVTSAQKNPTAFYLCASTEGLNTEAFFGQGTRLTVV.

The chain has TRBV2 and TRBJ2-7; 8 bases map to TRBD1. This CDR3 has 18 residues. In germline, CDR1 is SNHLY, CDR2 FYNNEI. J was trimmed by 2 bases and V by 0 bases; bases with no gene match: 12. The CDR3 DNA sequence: TGTGCCAGCAGTGAAGCCTTTCGCTCCGGGACAGGAGCCTACGAGCAGTACTTC. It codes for CASSEAFRSGTGAYEQYF.

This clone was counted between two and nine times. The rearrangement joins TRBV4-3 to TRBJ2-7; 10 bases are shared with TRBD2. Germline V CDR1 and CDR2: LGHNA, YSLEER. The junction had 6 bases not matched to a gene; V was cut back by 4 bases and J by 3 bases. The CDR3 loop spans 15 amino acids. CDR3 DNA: TGCGCCAGCAGCCCCCGACTAGCGGGCCACTACGAGCAGTACTTC. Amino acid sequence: CASSPRLAGHYEQYF.

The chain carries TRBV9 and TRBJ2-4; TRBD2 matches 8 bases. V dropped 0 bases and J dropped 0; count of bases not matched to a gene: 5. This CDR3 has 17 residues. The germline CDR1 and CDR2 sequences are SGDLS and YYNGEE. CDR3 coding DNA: TGTGCCAGCAGCGTAGGGCTAGCGGGTCCAGCCAAAAACATTCAGTACTTC. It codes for CASSVGLAGPAKNIQYF.

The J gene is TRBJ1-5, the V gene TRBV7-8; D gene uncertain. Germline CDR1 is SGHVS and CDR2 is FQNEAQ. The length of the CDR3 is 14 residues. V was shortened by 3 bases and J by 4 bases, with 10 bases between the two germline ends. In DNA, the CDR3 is TGTGCCAGCAGCTTTGGTAGCGTAAATCAGCCCCAGCATTTT. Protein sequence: CASSFGSVNQPQHF.

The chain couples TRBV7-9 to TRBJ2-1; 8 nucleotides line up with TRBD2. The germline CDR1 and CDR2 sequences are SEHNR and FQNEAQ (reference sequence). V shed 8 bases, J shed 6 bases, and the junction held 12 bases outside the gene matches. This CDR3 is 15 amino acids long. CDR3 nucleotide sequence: TGTGCCAGCTTTGCGGGAGGTTCGATGGGCAATGAGCAGTTCTTC. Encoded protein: CASFAGGSMGNEQFF.

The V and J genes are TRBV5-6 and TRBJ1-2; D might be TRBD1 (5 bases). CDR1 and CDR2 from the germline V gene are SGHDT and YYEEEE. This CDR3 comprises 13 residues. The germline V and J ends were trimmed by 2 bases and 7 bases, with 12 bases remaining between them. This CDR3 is CASSFTGLGGYTF. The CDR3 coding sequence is TGTGCCAGCAGCTTCACAGGCTTGGGTGGCTACACCTTC.

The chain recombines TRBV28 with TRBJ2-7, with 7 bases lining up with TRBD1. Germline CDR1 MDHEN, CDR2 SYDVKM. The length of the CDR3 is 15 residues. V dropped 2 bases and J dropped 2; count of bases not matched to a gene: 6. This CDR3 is CASSLNDRVPYEQYF. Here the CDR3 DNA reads TGTGCCAGCAGTTTAAATGACAGGGTACCCTACGAGCAGTACTTC.